The rows below give T cell receptor beta chains drawn from one sample of a study of OX40 agonist ivuxolimab in advanced cancers. Produced via immunoSEQ multiplex PCR; TCRdb's table is partial and in-frame only. This repertoire shows 20,000 to 25,000 clones, approximately 91% found once; its top ten account for just under 25%. The specimen was CD4+ or CD8+ T cells sorted from blood, collected in a trial of the OX40 agonist ivuxolimab. These receptors all stem from an adult with an advanced solid tumor such as melanoma, head and neck, liver or kidney cancer. Both conserved end residues are part of each CDR3. A D gene is named only where the DNA matches it firmly. Where a row states a size, it is once, few, many or the class of an expanded clone; other rows omit it.

clone size: -
D gene: -
V gene: TRBV19
J gene: TRBJ2-7
CDR3 DNA: TGTGCCAGTAGTTCCTTTGATGCAGGCTACGAGCAGTACTTC
CDR3 protein: CASSSFDAGYEQYF

clone size: -
D gene: -
V gene: TRBV27
J gene: TRBJ2-7
CDR3 DNA: TGTGCCAGCAGTTTGGCCCCAGGGAACCCCTACGAGCAGTACTTC
CDR3 protein: CASSLAPGNPYEQYF

clone size: -
D gene: TRBD2
V gene: TRBV9
J gene: TRBJ2-1
CDR3 DNA: TGTGCCAGCAGCCCGGGACTAGCGGGGGAGACCTCCTACAATGAGCAGTTCTTC
CDR3 protein: CASSPGLAGETSYNEQFF

clone size: once
D gene: -
V gene: TRBV2
J gene: TRBJ2-5
CDR3 DNA: TGTGCCAGCAGTGCACAGACCGGAGAGACCCAGTACTTC
CDR3 protein: CASSAQTGETQYF

clone size: -
D gene: -
V gene: TRBV5-6
J gene: TRBJ2-7
CDR3 DNA: TGTGCCAGCAGCTTGGCAACCTACGAGCAGTACTTC
CDR3 protein: CASSLATYEQYF

clone size: once
D gene: TRBD1
V gene: TRBV11-1
J gene: TRBJ2-5
CDR3 DNA: TGTGCCAGCAGCTCCGGACAGGGGGCGATGTACCAAGAGACCCAGTACTTC
CDR3 protein: CASSSGQGAMYQETQYF

clone size: -
D gene: -
V gene: TRBV5-6
J gene: TRBJ2-5
CDR3 DNA: TGTGCCAGCAGCTTGGGACAGGCTAAAGAGACCCAGTACTTC
CDR3 protein: CASSLGQAKETQYF

clone size: -
D gene: -
V gene: TRBV30
J gene: TRBJ1-2
CDR3 DNA: TGTGCCTGGAGTGGCAGAGCCTATGGCTACACCTTC
CDR3 protein: CAWSGRAYGYTF

clone size: few
D gene: TRBD2
V gene: TRBV11-2
J gene: TRBJ2-5
CDR3 DNA: TGTGCCAGCAGCGGACTAGCGGAACAAGAGACCCAGTACTTC
CDR3 protein: CASSGLAEQETQYF

clone size: -
D gene: TRBD2
V gene: TRBV29-1
J gene: TRBJ2-3
CDR3 DNA: TGCAGCGTTCATTTAGCGGGGGGCACAGATACGCAGTATTTT
CDR3 protein: CSVHLAGGTDTQYF

clone size: -
D gene: TRBD2
V gene: TRBV4-3
J gene: TRBJ2-1
CDR3 DNA: TGCGCCAGCAGCCAAGATGGGGCGGGAGGGACCCCCCAAGAGCAGTTCTTC
CDR3 protein: CASSQDGAGGTPQEQFF

clone size: -
D gene: -
V gene: TRBV27
J gene: TRBJ2-7
CDR3 DNA: TGTGCCAGCAGTTCCTTCCGGGGCTCCAATTCGGGCGAGCAGTACTTC
CDR3 protein: CASSSFRGSNSGEQYF

clone size: -
D gene: TRBD2
V gene: TRBV9
J gene: TRBJ2-1
CDR3 DNA: TGTGCCAGCAGCTCCTTTAGCGGGCCAACCTACAATGAGCAGTTCTTC
CDR3 protein: CASSSFSGPTYNEQFF

clone size: -
D gene: -
V gene: TRBV18
J gene: TRBJ2-7
CDR3 DNA: TGTGCCAGCTCCCTAAGCTCCTACGAGCAGTACTTC
CDR3 protein: CASSLSSYEQYF

clone size: -
D gene: TRBD1
V gene: TRBV7-9
J gene: TRBJ1-6
CDR3 DNA: TGTGCCAGCAGAGGGTACGCAGGGGGACGTGATTCACCCCTCCACTTT
CDR3 protein: CASRGYAGGRDSPLHF

clone size: -
D gene: TRBD2
V gene: TRBV19
J gene: TRBJ2-5
CDR3 DNA: TGTGCCAGTAGTATTGAGGGACTAGCGTACCAAGAGACCCAGTACTTC
CDR3 protein: CASSIEGLAYQETQYF

clone size: -
D gene: -
V gene: TRBV7-3
J gene: TRBJ1-1
CDR3 DNA: TGTGCCAGCAGCTTAATTAGAGGGATGAACACTGAAGCTTTCTTT
CDR3 protein: CASSLIRGMNTEAFF

clone size: once
D gene: -
V gene: TRBV5-1
J gene: TRBJ2-2
CDR3 DNA: TGCGCCAGCAGCCCAGGTAGTACCAGGGAGCTGTTTTTT
CDR3 protein: CASSPGSTRELFF

clone size: -
D gene: -
V gene: TRBV9
J gene: TRBJ2-4
CDR3 DNA: TGTGCCAGCAGCGTAGATGGGGGGAAAAACATTCAGTACTTC
CDR3 protein: CASSVDGGKNIQYF